The sequence of this T cell receptor (beta chain) was determined in a study of identical twins (dated by TCRdb to 2015 to 2016). Study-level background: TCR alpha and beta repertoires from monozygotic twins, unrelated adults of various ages and cord blood were deep-sequenced to test whether fetal clonotypes persist. To rule out contamination, the twin experiments were replicated at different times with different library preparation protocols. Findings and caveats that apply to the study as a whole: Out-of-frame TCR alpha sequences shared between twins showed an excess of low generation-probability sequences compared with coincidental sharing between unrelated individuals. Out-of-frame TCR alpha sharing in monozygotic twins was systematically underestimated by recombination models, whereas sharing between unrelated individuals was in agreement with the recombination models. Zero-insertion analyses could be partly confounded by invariant T cells such as MAIT and iNKT, though diverse VJ usage argued against such confounding for most clonotypes. A weaker excess of twin sharing was found in beta out-of-frame sequences because the signal-to-noise ratio was lowered by fewer shared sequences. Fewer insertions were carried by abundant cord blood beta clonotypes; a weaker similar trend was observed in young adult naive repertoires, while no such trend was observed in memory repertoires. Because the same donors could not be followed over many years, the conclusions relied on cross-sectional statistical analysis.

This clonotype was picked up a small number of times. Its binding antigen is unknown. The record has no base qualities; no much larger clone is one base away. Every donor was a healthy Caucasian. The researchers also sequenced three unrelated adults who were not twins: a male aged 18 to 29, a male aged 50 to 60, and a female aged 50 to 60. Miltenyi CD45RO+ enrichment and human naive T-cell isolation kits were used to isolate memory (CD45RO+) and naive T cells from PBMC. Libraries came from 5' RACE. TCRdb shows the sequencer as Illumina HiSeq 2000. A universal primer binding site was introduced by template switching, and a unique molecular identifier was present in the final cDNA, enabling accurate counting of TCR cDNA molecules. Specific primers in the conserved constant-segment region were used to synthesize first-strand cDNA for TCR alpha and beta chains. To control for contamination, every cDNA library carried two barcodes: a SMART-Mk sample barcode plus Illumina barcodes. TruSeq adapter sequences along with Illumina sample barcodes were introduced in two successive PCR steps. The TCR alpha and beta cDNA libraries were sequenced on the Illumina HiSeq platform using custom primers. For the original study's pipeline: MiGEC was used to process raw reads and extract unique molecular identifiers, and MiXCR was used to find CDR3 positions. Recombination models were inferred per individual with the repgenHMM and IGoR tools using an EM algorithm. Shared clonotypes were analyzed with the tcR package in R, and sharing was normalized by the product of cloneset sizes. To study raw recombination without the effects of thymic and clonal selection, out-of-frame nonproductive sequences were analyzed. TCRdb ran its own pipeline on the public reads, namely fastp trimming at Q25 and MiXCR clone calling, and kept in-frame beta chains. Rows merge per CDR3 protein into single entries with the most common DNA and genes. In this record, the V and J calls reflect TCRdb's handling and not the investigators' own analysis. This sample lists around 370,000 distinct CDR3 sequences; about 9% were detected once. The ten largest clonotypes hold roughly 9% of the sample.

The CDR3 starts with the cysteine, ends with the phenylalanine, and has 16 residues. Only CDR3 DNA is held: 48 bases, read in frame from base 1. The germline V gene sets CDR1 to ENHRY and CDR2 to SYGVKD. The junction shows trimming of 6 bases on V and 3 bases on J, and the gene matches do not reach 7 bases of it. In this chain, TRBV10-3 is recombined with TRBJ2-1, with 11 central nucleotides matching TRBD2. Sequenced sample: naive T cells sorted from blood. Interpreted using the paper, the cell subset or site label stands for: cells isolated with a human naive T-cell isolation kit. The receptor comes from a woman aged 50 to 60 in good health. The nucleotide sequence reads TGTGCCATCAGAGATGGGACTAGCGGAAACTACAATGAGCAGTTCTTC. Its coded protein is CAIRDGTSGNYNEQFF.